The clone carrying this T cell receptor beta chain occurred a few times. Its antigen is not known. The sample belongs to a study of T cells after yellow fever vaccination. Study findings and constraints: Contamination of FACS-sorted repertoires by abundant clonotypes from the bulk population could occur. Just a small share of clonotypes turned up in the CD4 compartment as well as the CD8 compartment. Most clones from primary vaccination resurfaced after the booster (around 97% CD4, 88% CD8).

TCRdb re-called the 5' RACE reads through MiXCR, storing one row per CDR3 protein. The sample holds some 160,000 distinct CDR3 sequences, approximately 10% seen once. Looked up from germline, CDR1 is MNHEY and CDR2 is SVGAGI. The CDR3 contains 15 residues. Trimming cost V 2 bases and J 1 base, with 9 bases left between them. The receptor comes from a man in his late teens or twenties who received the YFV17D yellow fever vaccine. This material consisted of CD8+ T cells sorted from PBMCs, taken 45 days after the yellow fever booster vaccination. The rearrangement links TRBV6-5 to TRBJ1-5; no firm D call. The CDR3 DNA reads as TGTGCCAGCAGTTACCTAGCGGGCAGCAATCAGCCCCAGCATTTT. This gives the protein CASSYLAGSNQPQHF.